These 19 T cell receptor beta chains originate from one sample sequenced in a study of cytomegalovirus exposure and HLA in healthy donors. The PCR employed 60 Vbeta primers together with 13 Jbeta primers. Clones were sequenced by immunoSEQ multiplex PCR, and TCRdb holds only the in-frame ones, with some missing. The sample consists of 250,000 to 350,000 clones, around 65% of them appearing once. Sequences were obtained from PBMCs. The receptors shown here come from a female donor in good health and CMV-seronegative.

The genes are TRBV30 and TRBJ1-2; 8 bases are shared with TRBD1. Germline loops: CDR1 GTSNPN, CDR2 SVGIG (reference sequence). The V gene end was trimmed by 1 base and the J gene end by 5 bases; junction bases not matched to a gene: 3. This CDR3 region has 13 residues. In nucleotides, the CDR3 is TGTGCCTGGAGTGGGACAGGGAGATATGGCTACACCTTC. Translating gives CAWSGTGRYGYTF.

This chain links TRBV27 with TRBJ1-5, with 7 bases aligning to TRBD1. The CDR3 has 13 amino acids. The ends lost 6 bases at V and 11 bases at J; junction bases unmatched: 10. Germline values: CDR1 MNHEY, CDR2 SMNVEV (reference sequence). CDR3 residues: CASRGGSRGTQHF. The CDR3 bases are TGTGCCAGCAGAGGGGGCTCTCGGGGGACCCAGCATTTT.

Worth noting for this clone: Other DNA sequences in the sample encode the same CDR3. The chain couples TRBV6-5 to TRBJ2-7; 9 bases align to TRBD1. The CDR3 runs 14 residues. Germline values: CDR1 MNHEY, CDR2 SVGAGI. The V segment lost 2 bases and the J segment 3 bases; nucleotides outside the gene matches: 2. The CDR3 spells CASSYGQGSYEQYF. The CDR3 DNA reads as TGTGCCAGCAGTTACGGACAGGGGAGCTACGAGCAGTACTTC.

The chain couples TRBV27 to TRBJ2-3; possible D gene TRBD2, 5 bases. Deletions cut 3 bases from V and 0 bases from J, with 13 bases between. The CDR3 is 16 residues long. Germline V gives CDR1 MNHEY, CDR2 SMNVEV (reference sequence). The CDR3 coding sequence is TGTGCCAGCAGTTTGGGAGTTAGCGCCAGCACAGATACGCAGTATTTT. It yields the protein CASSLGVSASTDTQYF.

This sequence joins TRBV11-3 and TRBJ2-1; maybe TRBD2 (6 bases). The germline V gene encodes CDR1 SGHNT and CDR2 YENEEA. The V gene lost 5 bases and the J gene lost 0 bases, with 8 bases spanning the gap. The CDR3 loop spans 14 amino acids. Here the CDR3 DNA reads TGTGCCAGCAGCCCTAGCGTCTCCTACAATGAGCAGTTCTTC. Translation: CASSPSVSYNEQFF.

The rearrangement joins TRBV6-6 to TRBJ1-2, with 10 positions matching TRBD1. This CDR3 spans 12 amino acids. Germline V gives CDR1 MNHNY, CDR2 SVGAGI (reference sequence). The CDR3: CGIGQGDYGYTF. The CDR3 coding sequence is TGTGGGATTGGACAGGGGGACTATGGCTACACCTTC.

V is TRBV9 and J is TRBJ2-1; D possibly corresponds to TRBD1 (6 bases). The CDR3 is made up of 15 amino acids. V was shortened by 0 bases and J by 3 bases, with 10 bases between the two germline ends. Germline lookup yields CDR1 SGDLS and CDR2 YYNGEE. CDR3 in DNA: TGTGCCAGCAGCGTAGAAGGGGGAGTCTACAATGAGCAGTTCTTC. This translates into CASSVEGGVYNEQFF.

The chain is built from TRBV7-8 and TRBJ2-1; TRBD1 might be the D (5 bases). The V end lost 4 bases, the J end lost 0 bases, and 10 bases lay between the germline ends. Germline V CDR1 and CDR2: SGHVS, FQNEAQ. CDR3 size: 15 residues. The CDR3 is CASSSDMSSYNEQFF. CDR3 nucleotide sequence: TGTGCCAGCAGCTCGGACATGAGCTCCTACAATGAGCAGTTCTTC.

The rearrangement uses TRBV6-1 and TRBJ1-2; 7 nucleotides match TRBD1. Germline CDR1 is MNHNS and CDR2 is SASEGT. The CDR3 consists of 17 residues. V trimming: 1 base; J trimming: 2 bases; junction bases outside the gene matches: 10. CDR3: CASSEGGSAGGNYGYTF. The CDR3 DNA reads TGTGCCAGCAGTGAAGGGGGGTCGGCAGGGGGAAACTATGGCTACACCTTC.

The chain joins TRBV28 to TRBJ1-2, with 8 bases fitting TRBD1. V gave up 5 bases and J gave up 5 bases; unmatched junction bases: 4. The germline CDR1 and CDR2 sequences are MDHEN and SYDVKM. The CDR3 is made up of 13 amino acids. The CDR3 DNA is TGTGCCAGCAGTACGAGGACAGGGTATGGCTACACCTTC. The encoded protein is CASSTRTGYGYTF.

The rearrangement joins TRBV5-6 to TRBJ1-2, with D possibly being TRBD1 (6 bases). Trimming took off 4 bases at V and 8 bases at J, with 15 bases between the two ends. Germline V CDR1 and CDR2: SGHDT, YYEEEE. This CDR3 is built from 13 residues. The CDR3 reads CASSPRGAYGYTF. CDR3 coding DNA: TGTGCCAGCAGCCCTCGGGGGGCTTACGGCTACACCTTC.

The CDR3 DNA is TGTGCCAGCAGTCGGACAGGGGGGGGCTACGAGCAGTACTTC. Protein sequence: CASSRTGGGYEQYF. The chain links TRBV27 to TRBJ2-7, with 10 positions matching TRBD1. The CDR3 is 14 residues long. CDR1 and CDR2 (germline): MNHEY, SMNVEV (reference sequence). Unmatched junction bases numbered 4, after V lost 5 bases and J lost 3 bases.

The J gene is TRBJ2-3, the V gene TRBV11-3, with 7 bases identical to TRBD1. The CDR3 extends over 13 amino acids. The junction had 5 bases not matched to a gene; V was cut back by 5 bases and J by 6 bases. In germline, CDR1 is SGHNT, CDR2 YENEEA. CDR3 sequence: CASSARGFDTQYF. The CDR3 bases are TGTGCCAGCAGCGCCAGGGGGTTCGATACGCAGTATTTT.

This chain's CDR3 is CASSRYRGKGQPQHF. CDR3 bases: TGTGCCAGCAGCCGATACAGGGGGAAAGGTCAGCCCCAGCATTTT. The chain couples TRBV21-1 to TRBJ1-5; the D call in the table, TRBD1, was not verified against the DNA. TRBV21-1 is an annotated pseudogene. This CDR3 region has 15 residues.

The chain combines TRBV5-1 with TRBJ2-1, with 10 positions matching TRBD2. Looked up from germline, CDR1 is SGHRS and CDR2 is YFSETQ. Trimming took 4 bases from V and 13 from J; bases not matched to a gene: 17. This CDR3 is 16 amino acids long. Here the CDR3 DNA reads TGCGCCAGCAGCCTCAACTTTCCCGGGACTAGCGATATCCAGTTCTTC. Residues: CASSLNFPGTSDIQFF.

The CDR3 DNA reads TGTGCCAGCAGCACTTTTTGGGAGACCCAGTACTTC. Its protein product is CASSTFWETQYF. The gene calls are TRBV7-9 and TRBJ2-5; D gene uncertain. This CDR3 spans 12 amino acids. Germline V gene data show CDR1 as SEHNR and CDR2 as FQNEAQ (reference sequence). The V and J ends lost 5 bases and 5 bases respectively, with 9 bases between them.

This chain joins TRBV15 and TRBJ2-6; tentative D call: TRBD1 (5 bases). Trimming pared 8 bases from V and 0 bases from J, leaving 8 bases between. The CDR3 is made up of 14 amino acids. Germline assignment: CDR1 LNHNV and CDR2 YYDKDF (reference sequence). In DNA, the CDR3 is TGTGCCACCCAGGGTAGCTCTGGGGCCAACGTCCTGACTTTC. It yields the protein CATQGSSGANVLTF.

J is TRBJ2-2 and V is TRBV23-1, with D possibly being TRBD1 (6 bases). TRBV23-1 is identified as an open reading frame with a role that is uncertain. The CDR3 is made up of 15 amino acids. The V end was cut by 2 bases, the J end by 6 bases, with 13 bases between. CDR3 residues: CASSQSTGPSGELFF. The CDR3 DNA follows: TGCGCCAGCAGTCAAAGTACAGGGCCGTCCGGGGAGCTGTTTTTT.

This clone was detected only a few times. The chain uses TRBV15 and TRBJ1-2, with a weak D call TRBD1 (5 bases). The CDR3 length is 15 residues. Trimming left V 5 bases short and J 4 bases short, with 17 bases between. Looked up from germline, CDR1 is LNHNV and CDR2 is YYDKDF (reference sequence). In DNA, the CDR3 is TGTGCCACCAGCGGCAGGGTAGTTGATCCCTATGGCTACACCTTC. It translates to CATSGRVVDPYGYTF. The full variable domain, rest sourced from reference TRBV15 and TRBJ1-2, is DAMVIQNPRYQVTQFGKPVTLSCSQTLNHNVMYWYQQKSSQAPKLLFHYYDKDFNNEADTPDNFQSRRPNTSFCFLDIRSPGLGDTAMYLCATSGRVVDPYGYTFGSGTRLTVV.